The following is a TCR beta chain sequence with its context. Authors' data handling: Researchers report that nucleated cell counts were estimated from reference gene primer amplification. The repertoire was sequenced with immunoSEQ multiplex PCR; TCRdb's copy has only in-frame clones and lacks some. V and J calls and clone size are those listed in that table; D and trimming were worked out from the DNA. Of 78,000 or so clones detected, under 85% appear once; the ten largest clones hold about 9%. This CDR3 comprises 15 residues. The germline V gene has CDR1 LGHNT and CDR2 FRNRAP. J gave up 7 bases and V 1 base, and 6 bases lay outside the gene matches. This record belongs to a study of blood T cell repertoires in COVID-19.

The V call is TRBV12-5, the J call TRBJ1-4; the match to TRBD1 covers 7 bases. The sequenced material came from peripheral blood. The sequence came from a human donor in a cohort sampled during active COVID-19. In DNA form, the CDR3 reads TGTGCTAGTGGTTTGGACTCGACAGGGCCTGAAAAACTGTTTTTT. It specifies CASGLDSTGPEKLFF.